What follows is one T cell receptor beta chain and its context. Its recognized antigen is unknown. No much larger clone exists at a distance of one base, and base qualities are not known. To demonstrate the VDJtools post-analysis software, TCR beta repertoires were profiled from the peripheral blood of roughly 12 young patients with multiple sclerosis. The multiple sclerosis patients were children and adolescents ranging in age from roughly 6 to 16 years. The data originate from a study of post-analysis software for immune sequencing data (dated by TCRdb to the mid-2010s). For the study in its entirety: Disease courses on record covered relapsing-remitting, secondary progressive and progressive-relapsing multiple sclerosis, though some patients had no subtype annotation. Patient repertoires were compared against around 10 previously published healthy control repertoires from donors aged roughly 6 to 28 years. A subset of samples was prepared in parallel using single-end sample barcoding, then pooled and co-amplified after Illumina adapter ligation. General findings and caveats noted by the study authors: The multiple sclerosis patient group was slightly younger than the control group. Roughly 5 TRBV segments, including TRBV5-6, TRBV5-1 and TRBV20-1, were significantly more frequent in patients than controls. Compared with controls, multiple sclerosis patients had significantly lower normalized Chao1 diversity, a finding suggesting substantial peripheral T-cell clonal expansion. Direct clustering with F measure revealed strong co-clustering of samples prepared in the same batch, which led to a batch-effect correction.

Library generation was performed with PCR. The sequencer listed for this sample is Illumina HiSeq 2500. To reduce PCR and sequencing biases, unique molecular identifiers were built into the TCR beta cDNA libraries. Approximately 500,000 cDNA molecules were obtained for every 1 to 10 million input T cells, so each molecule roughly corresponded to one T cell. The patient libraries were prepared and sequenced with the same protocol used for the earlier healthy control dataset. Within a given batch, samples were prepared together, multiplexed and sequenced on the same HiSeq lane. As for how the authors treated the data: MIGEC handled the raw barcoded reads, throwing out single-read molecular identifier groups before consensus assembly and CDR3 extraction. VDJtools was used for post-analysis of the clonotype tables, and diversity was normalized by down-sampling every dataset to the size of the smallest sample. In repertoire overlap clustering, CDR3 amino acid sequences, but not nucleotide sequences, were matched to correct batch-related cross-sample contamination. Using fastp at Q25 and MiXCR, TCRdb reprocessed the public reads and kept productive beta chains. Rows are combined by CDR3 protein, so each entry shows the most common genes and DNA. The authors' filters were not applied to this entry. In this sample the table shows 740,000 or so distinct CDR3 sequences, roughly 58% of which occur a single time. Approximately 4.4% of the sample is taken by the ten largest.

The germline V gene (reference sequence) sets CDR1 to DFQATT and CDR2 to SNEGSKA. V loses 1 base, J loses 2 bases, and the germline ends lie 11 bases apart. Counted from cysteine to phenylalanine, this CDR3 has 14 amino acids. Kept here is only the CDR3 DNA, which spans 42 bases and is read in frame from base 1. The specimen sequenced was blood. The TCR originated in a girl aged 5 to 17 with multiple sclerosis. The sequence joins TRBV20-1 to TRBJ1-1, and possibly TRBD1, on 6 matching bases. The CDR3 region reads CSARAGTPNTEAFF. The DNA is TGCAGTGCTAGAGCCGGGACACCCAACACTGAAGCTTTCTTT.